The T cell receptor beta chain described here comes from a study of T cell responses to AZD1222 COVID-19 vaccine. CDR1 is SGHNT, CDR2 YYREEE, per germline (reference sequence). This CDR3 has 16 residues. Unmatched junction bases numbered 9, after V lost 4 bases and J lost 2 bases. In its sample, this clone was seen a few times. Sequenced by immunoSEQ multiplex PCR; TCRdb stores in-frame clones only, minus some. The sample includes about 150,000 clones, approximately 85% of them seen just once. The source material was peripheral blood, sampled 28 days after the second dose of the MenACWY control vaccine. The gene calls are TRBV5-4 and TRBJ1-2, with TRBD1 identical over 9 bases. The source is an adult who received the MenACWY meningococcal vaccine as a control. CDR3 residues: CASSPGTGRANYGYTF. DNA of the CDR3: TGTGCCAGCAGCCCGGGGACAGGGAGGGCCAACTATGGCTACACCTTC.